Listed below are T cell receptor beta chains from one sample, sequenced in a study of CD8+CD57+ T cells in acquired aplastic anemia. TCRdb called the reads again in MiXCR, with one record for every CDR3 protein. This sample has a few hundred thousand distinct CDR3 sequences, with under 65% found just once. The specimen was sorted CD4+, CD8+, or CD8+CD57+ T cells (not recorded which) from PBMCs. These receptors all stem from a human donor in good health. The CDR3 runs from the conserved cysteine through the conserved F or W. D genes are given only for firm matches. Part of the rows lack a size; the others show once, few, many or a class for expanded clones.

>NA|TRBD1|TRBV5-6|TRBJ2-2|15
TGTGCCAGCAGAAGACAGGGCGGGAACACCGGGGAGCTGTTTTTT
CASRRQGGNTGELFF
>NA|TRBD2|TRBV6-1|TRBJ2-7|13
TGTGCCATCGAGCCGGGACTACTCTACGAGCAGTACTTC
CAIEPGLLYEQYF
>NA|NA|TRBV29-1|TRBJ1-5|14
TGCAGAGTTACCGACGGTAATAGCAATCAGCCCAAGCATTTT
CRVTDGNSNQPKHF
>NA|NA|TRBV12-3/TRBV12-4|TRBJ1-2|13
TGTGCCAGCAGTTTGCGGGGGGTCTATGGCTACACCTTC
CASSLRGVYGYTF
>once|NA|TRBV19|TRBJ1-2|14
TGTGCCAGTAGTATCGGGGATTCTAACTATGGCTACACCTTC
CASSIGDSNYGYTF
>many|NA|TRBV7-9|TRBJ2-7|12
TGTGCCAGCATGGGCAGCTCCTACGAGCAGTACTTC
CASMGSSYEQYF
>many|TRBD1|TRBV6-4|TRBJ2-3|15
TGTGCCAGCAGTGACCGGACAGGGAGCACAGATACGCAGTATTTT
CASSDRTGSTDTQYF
>few|NA|TRBV6-2/TRBV6-3|TRBJ2-2|13
TGTGCCAGCCGCCCGGAGAACACCGGGGAGCTGTTTTTT
CASRPENTGELFF
>many|TRBD1|TRBV6-1|TRBJ1-4|14
TGTGCCAGCAGGCCCTCAGACAGGGTTGAAAAACTGTTTTTT
CASRPSDRVEKLFF
>NA|TRBD1|TRBV20-1|TRBJ2-2|13
TGCAGTGCTAGAGATTTGGGACAGGGGGAGCTGTTTTTT
CSARDLGQGELFF
>once|NA|TRBV9|TRBJ2-7|15
TGTGCCAGCAGCGTCGGGGGACAGCCTAGCCACGAGCAGTACTTC
CASSVGGQPSHEQYF
>NA|NA|TRBV7-3|TRBJ1-1|13
TGTGCCAGCAGCGAGGGGCGGATAACTGAAGCTTTCTTT
CASSEGRITEAFF
>NA|TRBD1|TRBV9|TRBJ2-5|15
TGTGCCAGCAGCGCAACACAGGGGTGGGCTGAGACCCAGTACTTC
CASSATQGWAETQYF
>NA|TRBD1|TRBV9|TRBJ2-7|17
TGTGCCAGCAGCGTAGGGACAGGGGAGCGGGAATCCTACGAGCAGTACTTC
CASSVGTGERESYEQYF
>few|NA|TRBV29-1|TRBJ2-2|14
TGCAGCGTTGAAAGTGGCGGGAACACCGGGGAGCTGTTTTTT
CSVESGGNTGELFF
>many|NA|TRBV7-9|TRBJ2-5|14
TGTGCCAGCAGCAGCGGAGGAAGTTGGGAGACCCAGTACTTC
CASSSGGSWETQYF
>NA|NA|TRBV7-2|TRBJ1-2|15
TGTGCCAGCAGCCTCGCCGGGGCCCCTAACTATGGCTACACCTTC
CASSLAGAPNYGYTF